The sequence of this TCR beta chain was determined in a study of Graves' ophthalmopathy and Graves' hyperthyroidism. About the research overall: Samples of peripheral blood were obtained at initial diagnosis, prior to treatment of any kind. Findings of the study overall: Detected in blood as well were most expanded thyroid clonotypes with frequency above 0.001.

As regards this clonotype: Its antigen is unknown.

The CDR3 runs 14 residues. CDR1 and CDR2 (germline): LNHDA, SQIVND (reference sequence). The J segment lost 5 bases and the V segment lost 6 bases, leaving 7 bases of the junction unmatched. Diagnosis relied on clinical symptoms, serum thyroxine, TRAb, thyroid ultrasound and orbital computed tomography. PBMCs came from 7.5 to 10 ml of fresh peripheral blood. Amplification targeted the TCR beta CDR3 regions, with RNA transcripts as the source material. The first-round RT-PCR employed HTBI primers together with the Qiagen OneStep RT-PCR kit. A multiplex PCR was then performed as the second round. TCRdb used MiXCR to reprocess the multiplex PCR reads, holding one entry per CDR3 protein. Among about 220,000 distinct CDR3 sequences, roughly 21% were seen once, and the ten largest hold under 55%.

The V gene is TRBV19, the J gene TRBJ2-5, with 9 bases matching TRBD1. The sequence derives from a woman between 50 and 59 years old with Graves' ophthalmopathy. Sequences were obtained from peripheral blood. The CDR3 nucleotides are TGTGCCAGTAGGCGCACAGGGGGCGAGGAGACCCAGTACTTC. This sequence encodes CASRRTGGEETQYF. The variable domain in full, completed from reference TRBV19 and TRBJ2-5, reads DGGITQSPKYLFRKEGQNVTLSCEQNLNHDAMYWYRQDPGQGLRLIYYSQIVNDFQKGDIAEGYSVSREKKESFPLTVTSAQKNPTAFYLCASRRTGGEETQYFGPGTRLLVL.